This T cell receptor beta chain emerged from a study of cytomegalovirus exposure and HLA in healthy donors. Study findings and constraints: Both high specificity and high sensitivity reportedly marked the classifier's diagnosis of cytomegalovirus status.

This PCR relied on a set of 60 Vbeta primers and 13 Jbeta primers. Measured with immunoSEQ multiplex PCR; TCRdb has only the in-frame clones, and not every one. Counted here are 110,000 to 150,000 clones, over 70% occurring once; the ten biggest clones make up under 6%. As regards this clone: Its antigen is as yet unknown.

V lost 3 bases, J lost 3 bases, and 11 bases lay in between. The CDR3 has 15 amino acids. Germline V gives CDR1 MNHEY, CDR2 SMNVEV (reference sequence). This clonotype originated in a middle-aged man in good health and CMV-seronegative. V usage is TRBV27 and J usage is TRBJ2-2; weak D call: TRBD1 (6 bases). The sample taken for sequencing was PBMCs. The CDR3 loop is CASSFYREHTGELFF. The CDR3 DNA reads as TGTGCCAGCAGTTTTTACAGGGAACACACCGGGGAGCTGTTTTTT.